A selection of T cell receptor beta chains follows, all from one sample in a study of T cell responses to AZD1222 COVID-19 vaccine. Only in-frame clones appear in the TCRdb table, and some are missing; sequencing was by immunoSEQ multiplex PCR. The profile shows roughly 99,000 clones, about 90% of them singletons. The sequencing used peripheral blood, collected on day 0 of AZD1222 vaccination. Receptors originate from an adult in good health. The CDR3 runs from the conserved cysteine through the conserved F or W. D genes are given only for firm matches. Clone size is shown for a subset of rows, as once, few, many or a class of expanded clone.

V gene: TRBV7-9; D gene: TRBD2; J gene: TRBJ2-3; clone size: .; CDR3 DNA: TGTGCCAGCAGCTTACTAGCGGGGGGACCAACAGATACGCAGTATTTT; CDR3 protein: CASSLLAGGPTDTQYF
V gene: TRBV19; D gene: .; J gene: TRBJ1-5; clone size: .; CDR3 DNA: TGTGCCAGTAGTTATAATGCCCCCGGTTCAAATCAGCCCCAGCATTTT; CDR3 protein: CASSYNAPGSNQPQHF
V gene: TRBV6-2/TRBV6-3; D gene: TRBD1; J gene: TRBJ2-1; clone size: .; CDR3 DNA: TGTGCCAGCAGTTACTCGAGGACAGGGAAAAGTTGGAAAGAGCAGTTCTTC; CDR3 protein: CASSYSRTGKSWKEQFF
V gene: TRBV9; D gene: TRBD1; J gene: TRBJ1-1; clone size: .; CDR3 DNA: TGTGCCAGCAGCGTAGATCTAGGGACAGGGAGTGAAGCTTTCTTT; CDR3 protein: CASSVDLGTGSEAFF
V gene: TRBV6-5; D gene: .; J gene: TRBJ1-1; clone size: .; CDR3 DNA: TGTGCCAGCAGTTACGTGGAGAACACTGAAGCTTTCTTT; CDR3 protein: CASSYVENTEAFF
V gene: TRBV6-1; D gene: .; J gene: TRBJ1-3; clone size: .; CDR3 DNA: TGTGCCAGCAGTGATAGGCGGCAGAAGGACGATTCTGGAAACACCATATATTTT; CDR3 protein: CASSDRRQKDDSGNTIYF
V gene: TRBV19; D gene: .; J gene: TRBJ1-2; clone size: .; CDR3 DNA: TGTGCCAGTAGTCCCGGCGGGGGAATTATTAACTATGGCTACACCTTC; CDR3 protein: CASSPGGGIINYGYTF
V gene: TRBV18; D gene: .; J gene: TRBJ1-2; clone size: once; CDR3 DNA: TGTGCCAGCTCACCCAGGGTATATGGCTACACCTTC; CDR3 protein: CASSPRVYGYTF
V gene: TRBV7-9; D gene: .; J gene: TRBJ2-7; clone size: .; CDR3 DNA: TGTGCCAGCAGCTTCGACCGGGGGCACAACGAGCAGTACTTC; CDR3 protein: CASSFDRGHNEQYF
V gene: TRBV21-1; D gene: .; J gene: TRBJ1-2; clone size: .; CDR3 DNA: TGTGCCAGCAGCAAAGCACTAGAGGACAGGGGATGGTGCGGCTACACCTTC; CDR3 protein: CASSKALEDRGWCGYTF
V gene: TRBV5-4; D gene: TRBD1; J gene: TRBJ1-6; clone size: .; CDR3 DNA: TGTGCCAGCAGCCCCCGCCGGGGACAGGGTCAATCACCCCTCCACTTT; CDR3 protein: CASSPRRGQGQSPLHF
V gene: TRBV7-3; D gene: .; J gene: TRBJ2-3; clone size: .; CDR3 DNA: TGTGCCAGCAGCTTAAATTCCGGGACAAGTTGGGATACGCAGTATTTT; CDR3 protein: CASSLNSGTSWDTQYF
V gene: TRBV3-1/TRBV3-2; D gene: TRBD2; J gene: TRBJ2-3; clone size: once; CDR3 DNA: TGTGCCAGCAGCCAAGGACTAGCGGGCGGCACAGATACGCAGTATTTT; CDR3 protein: CASSQGLAGGTDTQYF
V gene: TRBV18; D gene: TRBD2; J gene: TRBJ2-5; clone size: .; CDR3 DNA: TGTGCCAGCTCACCGGTCGGGGGAGGGGAGACCCAGTACTTC; CDR3 protein: CASSPVGGGETQYF
V gene: TRBV7-9; D gene: TRBD1; J gene: TRBJ1-6; clone size: .; CDR3 DNA: TGTGCCAGCAGCCAATGGAGTCTAACAGGGGGAAATTCACCCCTCCACTTT; CDR3 protein: CASSQWSLTGGNSPLHF
V gene: TRBV5-1; D gene: .; J gene: TRBJ2-7; clone size: .; CDR3 DNA: TGCGCCAGCAGCTTGATCCAGACCTACGAGCAGTACTTC; CDR3 protein: CASSLIQTYEQYF
V gene: TRBV18; D gene: .; J gene: TRBJ2-2; clone size: few; CDR3 DNA: TGTGCCAGCTCACCAAGGACTGCCTCGAACACCGGGGAGCTGTTTTTT; CDR3 protein: CASSPRTASNTGELFF
V gene: TRBV19; D gene: .; J gene: TRBJ2-1; clone size: .; CDR3 DNA: TGTGCCAGTAGTCAATTCACCACATCCTACAATGAGCAGTTCTTC; CDR3 protein: CASSQFTTSYNEQFF
V gene: TRBV10-1; D gene: .; J gene: TRBJ2-3; clone size: .; CDR3 DNA: TGCGCCAGCGGAGGGACCCAAATGGATACGCAGTATTTT; CDR3 protein: CASGGTQMDTQYF
V gene: TRBV15; D gene: TRBD1; J gene: TRBJ1-6; clone size: .; CDR3 DNA: TGTGCCACCCAAGGACAGGTGGGCAATTCACCCCTCCACTTT; CDR3 protein: CATQGQVGNSPLHF
V gene: TRBV13; D gene: .; J gene: TRBJ1-2; clone size: .; CDR3 DNA: TGTGCCAGCAGCCCCACGAGGCAGAGCTATGGCTACACCTTC; CDR3 protein: CASSPTRQSYGYTF
V gene: TRBV27; D gene: .; J gene: TRBJ1-3; clone size: .; CDR3 DNA: TGTGCCAGCAGTTTATACTCTGGAAACACCATATATTTT; CDR3 protein: CASSLYSGNTIYF
V gene: TRBV5-1; D gene: TRBD1; J gene: TRBJ1-5; clone size: once; CDR3 DNA: TGCGCCAGCAGCTTGGAACAGGGGGATCAGCCCCAGCATTTT; CDR3 protein: CASSLEQGDQPQHF